Listed here are 8 T cell receptor beta chains from one sample, sequenced in a study of cytomegalovirus exposure and HLA in healthy donors (dated by TCRdb to 2016 to 2017). The receptor library was made with the immunoSEQ multiplex PCR assay. A mixture of 60 forward primers for TCR Vbeta segments and 13 reverse primers for TCR Jbeta segments was used in the multiplex PCR. TCRdb stores this immuneACCESS table with in-frame sequences only. Part of the clones is absent; in the studies checked, under half of the shortfall reflects unresolved V genes, and no reason is known for the rest. In all, the sample holds about 200,000 clones, and about 72% of those were seen once. Jointly, the top ten make up 3% to 4% of the sample. Sequencing was carried out using PBMCs. All receptors come from a male donor in good health and CMV-seronegative.

This chain uses TRBV7-2 with TRBJ2-7; 7 bases are a match to TRBD2. Trimming took 0 bases from V and 2 from J; bases not matched to a gene: 1. Germline assignment: CDR1 SGHTA and CDR2 FQGNSA. This CDR3 region has 14 residues. Here the CDR3 reads CASSLAGGPYEQYF. As DNA, the CDR3 is TGTGCCAGCAGCTTAGCGGGAGGGCCCTACGAGCAGTACTTC.

The CDR3 DNA reads TGTGCCAGCAGCTTAGAGCAGGGCAATCAGCCCCAGCATTTT. The encoded protein is CASSLEQGNQPQHF. This chain joins TRBV7-6 and TRBJ1-5; D is unresolved. In germline, CDR1 is SGHVS, CDR2 FNYEAQ. CDR3 length: 14 residues. With 1 base removed from V and 2 bases from J, the gap between germline ends came to 6 bases. The whole variable domain, filled in from reference TRBV7-6 and TRBJ1-5, reads GAGVSQSPRYKVTKRGQDVALRCDPISGHVSLYWYRQALGQGPEFLTYFNYEAQQDKSGLPNDRFSAERPEGSISTLTIQRTEQRDSAMYRCASSLEQGNQPQHFGDGTRLSIL.

This clone occurred a few times. CDR3 protein: CASSLGDRVGNNEQFF. Here the CDR3 DNA reads TGCGCCAGCAGCTTGGGGGACAGGGTGGGAAACAATGAGCAGTTCTTC. This sequence joins TRBV5-1 and TRBJ2-1; TRBD1 agrees at 9 bases. This CDR3 is built from 16 residues. Germline CDR1 SGHRS, CDR2 YFSETQ. With V trimmed by 0 bases and J by 5 bases, 6 bases remained unmatched.

The chain uses TRBV7-2 and TRBJ1-5; D remains ambiguous. With 1 base removed from V and 3 bases from J, the gap between germline ends came to 10 bases. CDR3 length: 15 amino acids. Per germline, CDR1 SGHTA and CDR2 FQGNSA. The CDR3 reads CASSLVPTFNQPQHF. CDR3 sequence (DNA): TGTGCCAGCAGCTTAGTCCCGACATTCAATCAGCCCCAGCATTTT.

This sequence joins TRBV6-5 and TRBJ1-1; the D gene is possibly TRBD1 (6 bases). The length of the CDR3 is 14 residues. CDR1 and CDR2 from the germline V gene are MNHEY and SVGAGI. With 11 bases removed from V and 1 base from J, the gap between germline ends came to 17 bases. CDR3 sequence reads: CAAHLAGANTEAFF. The CDR3 region has the DNA TGTGCCGCTCACTTGGCGGGGGCGAACACTGAAGCTTTCTTT.

The V gene is TRBV21-1, the J gene TRBJ1-3. TRBV21-1 is classified as a pseudogene. CDR3 length: 16 residues. The CDR3 here is CASSKGGGRSSNTIYF. CDR3 bases: TGTGCCAGCAGCAAAGGGGGGGGGCGCAGTAGTAACACCATATATTTT.

This rearrangement joins TRBV7-2 to TRBJ1-5, with D maybe TRBD1 (5 bases). Trimming removed 3 bases from V and 0 bases from J, with 12 bases in between. The CDR3 spans 16 residues. The V gene's germline CDR1 is SGHTA and CDR2 FQGNSA. The CDR3 protein is CASSFNPGLSNQPQHF. The CDR3 bases are TGTGCCAGCAGCTTCAATCCGGGACTTAGCAATCAGCCCCAGCATTTT. The full variable domain, with the rest looked up from reference TRBV7-2 and TRBJ1-5, is GAGVSQSPSNKVTEKGKDVELRCDPISGHTALYWYRQSLGQGLEFLIYFQGNSAPDKSGLPSDRFSAERTGGSVSTLTIQRTQQEDSAVYLCASSFNPGLSNQPQHFGDGTRLSIL.

On this clone itself: Sequence at one end of the junction differs from germline and may be a read error. This CDR3 reads CSSSLGVNTEAFF. CDR3 coding DNA: TGTTCCAGCAGCTTAGGAGTGAACACTGAAGCTTTCTTT. J is TRBJ1-1 and V is TRBV7-9; D is undetermined. The CDR3 has 13 amino acids. Germline loops: CDR1 SEHNR, CDR2 FQNEAQ (reference sequence).